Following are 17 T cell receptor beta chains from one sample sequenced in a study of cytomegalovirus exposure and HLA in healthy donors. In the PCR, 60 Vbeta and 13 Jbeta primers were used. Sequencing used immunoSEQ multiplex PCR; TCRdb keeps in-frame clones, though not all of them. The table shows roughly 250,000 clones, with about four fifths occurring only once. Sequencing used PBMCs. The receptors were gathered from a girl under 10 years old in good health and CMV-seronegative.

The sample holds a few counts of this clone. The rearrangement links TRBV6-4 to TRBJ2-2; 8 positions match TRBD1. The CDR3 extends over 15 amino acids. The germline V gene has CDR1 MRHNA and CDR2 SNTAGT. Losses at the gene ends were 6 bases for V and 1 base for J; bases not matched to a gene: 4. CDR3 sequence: CASSMTGENTGELFF. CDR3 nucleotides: TGTGCCAGCAGCATGACAGGGGAGAACACCGGGGAGCTGTTTTTT.

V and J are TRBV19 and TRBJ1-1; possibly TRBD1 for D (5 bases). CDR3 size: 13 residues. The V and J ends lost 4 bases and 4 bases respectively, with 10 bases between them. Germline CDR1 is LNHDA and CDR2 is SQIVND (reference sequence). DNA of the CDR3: TGTGCCAGTAGTAATACAGGTGCCACTGAAGCTTTCTTT. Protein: CASSNTGATEAFF.

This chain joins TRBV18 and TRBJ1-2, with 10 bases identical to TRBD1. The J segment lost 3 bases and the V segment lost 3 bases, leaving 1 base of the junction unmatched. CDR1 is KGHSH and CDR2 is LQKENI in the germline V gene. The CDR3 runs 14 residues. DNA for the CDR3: TGTGCCAGCTCACCGGGGACAGGGGACTATGGCTACACCTTC. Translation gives CASSPGTGDYGYTF.

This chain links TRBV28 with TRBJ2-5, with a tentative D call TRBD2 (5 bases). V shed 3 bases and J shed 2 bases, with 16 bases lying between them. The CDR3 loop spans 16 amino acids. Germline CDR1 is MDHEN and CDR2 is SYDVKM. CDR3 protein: CASSFSQRLLQETQYF. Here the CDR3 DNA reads TGTGCCAGCAGTTTTTCTCAGCGACTATTGCAAGAGACCCAGTACTTC.

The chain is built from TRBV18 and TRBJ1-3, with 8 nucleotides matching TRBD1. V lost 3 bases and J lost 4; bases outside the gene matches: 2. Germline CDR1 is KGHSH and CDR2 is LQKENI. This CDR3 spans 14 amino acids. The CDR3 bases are TGTGCCAGCTCACCGACAGGGGACGGAAACACCATATATTTT. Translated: CASSPTGDGNTIYF.

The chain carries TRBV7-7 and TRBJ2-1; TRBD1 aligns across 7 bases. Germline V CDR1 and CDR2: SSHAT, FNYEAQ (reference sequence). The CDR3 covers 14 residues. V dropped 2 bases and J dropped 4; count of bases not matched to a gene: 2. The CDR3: CASSLRGRYNEQFF. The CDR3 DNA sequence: TGTGCCAGCAGCTTAAGGGGGCGGTACAATGAGCAGTTCTTC.

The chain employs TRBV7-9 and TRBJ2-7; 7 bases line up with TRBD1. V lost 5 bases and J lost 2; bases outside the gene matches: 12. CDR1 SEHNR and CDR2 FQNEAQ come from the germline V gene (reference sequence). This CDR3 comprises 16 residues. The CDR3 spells CASSHRGTGDPYEQYF. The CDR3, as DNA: TGTGCCAGCAGCCATAGGGGAACAGGGGACCCCTACGAGCAGTACTTC. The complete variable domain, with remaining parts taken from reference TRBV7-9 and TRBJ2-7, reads DTGVSQNPRHKITKRGQNVTFRCDPISEHNRLYWYRQTLGQGPEFLTYFQNEAQLEKSRLLSDRFSAERPKGSFSTLEIQRTEQGDSAMYLCASSHRGTGDPYEQYFGPGTRLTVT.

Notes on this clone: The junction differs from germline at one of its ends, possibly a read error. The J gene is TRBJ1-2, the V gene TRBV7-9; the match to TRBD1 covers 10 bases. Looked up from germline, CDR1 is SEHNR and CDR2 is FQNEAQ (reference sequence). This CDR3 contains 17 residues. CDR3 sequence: CASSTQDRGKSNYGYAF. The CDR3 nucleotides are TGTGCCAGCAGCACACAGGACAGGGGGAAATCTAACTATGGCTACGCCTTC.

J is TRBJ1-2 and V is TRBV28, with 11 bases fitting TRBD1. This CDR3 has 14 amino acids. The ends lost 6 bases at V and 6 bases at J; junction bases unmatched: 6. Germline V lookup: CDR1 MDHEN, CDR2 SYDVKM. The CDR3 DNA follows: TGTGCCAGCAGGGCCGGACAGGGGGCTCATGGCTACACCTTC. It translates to CASRAGQGAHGYTF.

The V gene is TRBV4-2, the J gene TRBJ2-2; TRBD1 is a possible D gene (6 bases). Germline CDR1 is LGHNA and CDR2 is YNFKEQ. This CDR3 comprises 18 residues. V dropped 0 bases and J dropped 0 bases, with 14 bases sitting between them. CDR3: CASSQDLQGRSNTGELFF. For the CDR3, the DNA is TGTGCCAGCAGCCAAGATCTTCAGGGGCGCTCGAACACCGGGGAGCTGTTTTTT.

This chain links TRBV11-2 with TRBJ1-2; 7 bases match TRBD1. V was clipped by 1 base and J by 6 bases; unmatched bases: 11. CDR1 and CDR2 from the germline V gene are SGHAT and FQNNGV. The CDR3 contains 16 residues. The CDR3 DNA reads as TGTGCCAGCAGCTTAGTCTACAGGGGTGGGTTAGATGGCTACACCTTC. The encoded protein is CASSLVYRGGLDGYTF.

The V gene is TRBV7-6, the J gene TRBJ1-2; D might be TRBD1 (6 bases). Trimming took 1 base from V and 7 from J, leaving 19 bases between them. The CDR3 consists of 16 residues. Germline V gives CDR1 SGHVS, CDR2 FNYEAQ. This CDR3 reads CASSLGKGGRDGGYTF. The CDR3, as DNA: TGTGCCAGCAGCTTAGGGAAGGGGGGGCGCGACGGTGGCTACACCTTC.

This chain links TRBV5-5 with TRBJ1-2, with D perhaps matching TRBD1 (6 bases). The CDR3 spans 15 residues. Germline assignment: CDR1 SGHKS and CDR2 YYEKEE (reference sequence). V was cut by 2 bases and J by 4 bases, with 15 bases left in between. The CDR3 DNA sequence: TGTGCCAGCAGCTTAGACAGAACAGGGCTCTATGGCTACACCTTC. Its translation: CASSLDRTGLYGYTF.

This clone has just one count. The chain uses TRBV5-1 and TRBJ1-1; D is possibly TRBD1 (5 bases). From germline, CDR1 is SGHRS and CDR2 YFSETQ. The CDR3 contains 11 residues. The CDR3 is CPPGENTEAFF. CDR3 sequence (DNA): TGCCCCCCGGGGGAGAACACTGAAGCTTTCTTT.

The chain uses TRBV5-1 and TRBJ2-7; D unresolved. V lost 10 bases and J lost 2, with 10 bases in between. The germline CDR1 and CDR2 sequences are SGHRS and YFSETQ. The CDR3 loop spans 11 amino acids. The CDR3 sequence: CASTGAYEQYF. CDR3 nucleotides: TGCGCCTCAACCGGAGCCTACGAGCAGTACTTC.

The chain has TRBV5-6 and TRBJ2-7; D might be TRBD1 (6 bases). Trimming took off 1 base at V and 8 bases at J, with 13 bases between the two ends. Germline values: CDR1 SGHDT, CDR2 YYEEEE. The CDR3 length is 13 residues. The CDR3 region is CASSLNLQGQQYF. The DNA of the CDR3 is TGTGCCAGCAGCTTGAACTTACAGGGTCAGCAGTACTTC.

The chain's CDR3 is CASSLYLASYEQYF. In DNA, the CDR3 is TGTGCCAGCAGCTTGTATCTAGCCTCCTACGAGCAGTACTTC. V and J are TRBV5-6 and TRBJ2-5; the D gene is possibly TRBD2 (5 bases). Near its end, the DNA agrees better with TRBJ2-7, so the J call may be wrong. This CDR3 has 14 residues. Germline CDR1 is SGHDT and CDR2 is YYEEEE.